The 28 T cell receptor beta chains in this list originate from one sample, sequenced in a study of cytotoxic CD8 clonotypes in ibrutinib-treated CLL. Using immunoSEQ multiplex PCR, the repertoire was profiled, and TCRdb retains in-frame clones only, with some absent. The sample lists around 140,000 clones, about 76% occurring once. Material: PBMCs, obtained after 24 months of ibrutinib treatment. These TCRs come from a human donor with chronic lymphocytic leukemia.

In DNA form, the CDR3 reads TGTGCCAGTAGGGGACCTAGCGGCAATGAGCAGTTCTTC. Protein product: CASRGPSGNEQFF. This rearrangement joins TRBV19 to TRBJ2-1; 7 bases agree with TRBD2. CDR1 is LNHDA and CDR2 is SQIVND in the germline V gene (reference sequence). The J segment lost 6 bases and the V segment lost 6 bases, leaving 5 bases of the junction unmatched. This CDR3 region has 13 residues.

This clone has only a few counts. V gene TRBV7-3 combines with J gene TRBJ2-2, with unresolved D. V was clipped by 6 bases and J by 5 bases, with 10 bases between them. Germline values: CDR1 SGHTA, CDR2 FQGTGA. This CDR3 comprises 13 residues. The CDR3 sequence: CASSYQLTGELFF. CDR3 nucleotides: TGTGCCAGCAGTTATCAGCTAACCGGGGAGCTGTTTTTT.

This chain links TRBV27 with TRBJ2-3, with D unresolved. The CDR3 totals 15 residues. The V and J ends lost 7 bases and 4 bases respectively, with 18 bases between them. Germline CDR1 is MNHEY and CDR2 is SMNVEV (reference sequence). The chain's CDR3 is CASKPGPTWADTQYF. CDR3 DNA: TGTGCCAGCAAACCCGGACCTACCTGGGCAGATACGCAGTATTTT.

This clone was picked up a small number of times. CDR3: CASSTRTGDYNEQFF. CDR3 nucleotide sequence: TGTGCCAGTAGTACCCGGACAGGCGACTACAATGAGCAGTTCTTC. This sequence joins TRBV19 and TRBJ2-1, with 7 positions matching TRBD1. CDR1 and CDR2 (germline): LNHDA, SQIVND (reference sequence). CDR3 length equals 15 residues. Germline trimming cut 4 bases from V and 3 bases from J; bases unmatched to any gene: 6.

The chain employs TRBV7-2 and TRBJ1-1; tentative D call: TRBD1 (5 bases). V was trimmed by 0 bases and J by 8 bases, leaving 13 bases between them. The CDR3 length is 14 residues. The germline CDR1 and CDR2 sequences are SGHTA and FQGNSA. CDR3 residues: CASSLARGGPEAFF. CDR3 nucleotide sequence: TGTGCCAGCAGCTTAGCTCGCGGGGGACCCGAAGCTTTCTTT.

CDR3 sequence: CASSASRQGANTGELFF. CDR3 nucleotide sequence: TGTGCCAGCAGTGCCTCCCGACAGGGGGCGAACACCGGGGAGCTGTTTTTT. V is TRBV25-1 and J is TRBJ2-2; 9 nucleotides align to TRBD1. The V gene end was trimmed by 4 bases and the J gene end by 0 bases; junction bases not matched to a gene: 6. The germline gives CDR1 MGHDK, CDR2 SYGVNS. This CDR3 contains 17 residues.

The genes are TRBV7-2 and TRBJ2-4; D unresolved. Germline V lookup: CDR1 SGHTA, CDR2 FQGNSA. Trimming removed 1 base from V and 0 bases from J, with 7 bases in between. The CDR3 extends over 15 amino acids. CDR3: CASSLGGIAKNIQYF. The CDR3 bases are TGTGCCAGCAGCTTAGGTGGCATAGCCAAAAACATTCAGTACTTC.

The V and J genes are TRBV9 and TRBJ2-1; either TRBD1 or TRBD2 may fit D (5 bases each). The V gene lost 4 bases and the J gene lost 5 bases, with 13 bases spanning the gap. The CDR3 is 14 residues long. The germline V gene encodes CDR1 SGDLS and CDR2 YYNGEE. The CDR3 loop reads CASSRGELHNEQFF. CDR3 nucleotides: TGTGCCAGCAGCCGAGGGGAACTGCACAATGAGCAGTTCTTC.

CDR3 nucleotides: TGTGCCTGGATGGCCTGGCAGGGGCCCAACGAGCAGTACTTC. Translating gives CAWMAWQGPNEQYF. The chain links TRBV30 to TRBJ2-7; D might be TRBD1 (6 bases). Looked up from germline, CDR1 is GTSNPN and CDR2 is SVGIG (reference sequence). Trimming cost V 4 bases and J 5 bases, with 18 bases left between them. The CDR3 consists of 14 residues.

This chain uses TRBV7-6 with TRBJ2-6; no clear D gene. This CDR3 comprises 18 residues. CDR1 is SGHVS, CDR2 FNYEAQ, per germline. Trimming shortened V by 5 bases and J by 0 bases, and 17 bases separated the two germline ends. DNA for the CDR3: TGTGCCAGCAGCCCCGAAGTCCGCCTCAGCTCTGGGGCCAACGTCCTGACTTTC. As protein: CASSPEVRLSSGANVLTF. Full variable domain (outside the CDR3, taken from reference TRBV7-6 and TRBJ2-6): GAGVSQSPRYKVTKRGQDVALRCDPISGHVSLYWYRQALGQGPEFLTYFNYEAQQDKSGLPNDRFSAERPEGSISTLTIQRTEQRDSAMYRCASSPEVRLSSGANVLTFGAGSRLTVL.

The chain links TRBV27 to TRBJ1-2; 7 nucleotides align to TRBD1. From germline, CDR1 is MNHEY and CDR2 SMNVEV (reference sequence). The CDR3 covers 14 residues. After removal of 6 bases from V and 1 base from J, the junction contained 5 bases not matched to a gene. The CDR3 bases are TGTGCCAGCAGCCGGCAGGGGGTTAACTATGGCTACACCTTC. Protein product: CASSRQGVNYGYTF.

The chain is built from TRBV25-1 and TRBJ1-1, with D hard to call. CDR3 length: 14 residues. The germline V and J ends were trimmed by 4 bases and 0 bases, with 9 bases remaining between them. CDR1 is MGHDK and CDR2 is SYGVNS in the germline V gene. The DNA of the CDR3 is TGTGCCAGCAGTGTCGGATCCATGAACACTGAAGCTTTCTTT. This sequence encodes CASSVGSMNTEAFF.

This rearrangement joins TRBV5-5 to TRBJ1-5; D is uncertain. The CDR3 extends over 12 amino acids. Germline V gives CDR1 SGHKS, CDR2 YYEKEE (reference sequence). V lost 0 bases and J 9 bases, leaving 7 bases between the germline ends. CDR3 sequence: CASSLVVGPQHF. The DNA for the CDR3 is TGTGCCAGCAGCTTGGTGGTGGGGCCCCAGCATTTT.

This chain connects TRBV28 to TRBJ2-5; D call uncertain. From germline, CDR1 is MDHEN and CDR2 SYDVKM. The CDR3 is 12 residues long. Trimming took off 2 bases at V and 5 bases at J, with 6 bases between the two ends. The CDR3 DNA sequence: TGTGCCAGCAGTTTACTCCGGGAGACCCAGTACTTC. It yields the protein CASSLLRETQYF.

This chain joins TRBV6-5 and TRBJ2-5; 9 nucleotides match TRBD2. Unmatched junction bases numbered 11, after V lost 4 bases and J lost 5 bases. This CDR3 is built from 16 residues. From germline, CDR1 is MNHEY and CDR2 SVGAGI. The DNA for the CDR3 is TGTGCCAGCAGTTCGGGGACTAGCCCCGCAGGGGAGACCCAGTACTTC. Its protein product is CASSSGTSPAGETQYF.

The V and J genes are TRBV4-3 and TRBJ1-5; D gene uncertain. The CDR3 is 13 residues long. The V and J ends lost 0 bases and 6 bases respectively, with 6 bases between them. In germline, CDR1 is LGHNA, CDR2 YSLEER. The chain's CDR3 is CASSQERGQPQHF. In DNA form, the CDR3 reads TGCGCCAGCAGCCAAGAACGGGGTCAGCCCCAGCATTTT.

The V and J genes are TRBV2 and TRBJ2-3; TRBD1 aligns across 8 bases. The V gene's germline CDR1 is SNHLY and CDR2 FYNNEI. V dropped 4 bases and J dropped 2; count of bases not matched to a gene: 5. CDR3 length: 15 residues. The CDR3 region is CASSVGTGDTDTQYF. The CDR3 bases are TGTGCCAGCAGTGTTGGGACAGGAGACACAGATACGCAGTATTTT.

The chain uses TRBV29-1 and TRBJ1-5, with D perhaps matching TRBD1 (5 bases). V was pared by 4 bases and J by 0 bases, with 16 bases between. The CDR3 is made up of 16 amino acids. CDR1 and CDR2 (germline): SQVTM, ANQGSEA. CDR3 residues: CSVAVGATDSNQPQHF. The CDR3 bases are TGCAGCGTTGCAGTTGGGGCAACCGATAGCAATCAGCCCCAGCATTTT.

This CDR3 reads CARRGVGGNSPLHF. CDR3 sequence (DNA): TGCGCCAGGAGAGGGGTGGGTGGGAATTCACCCCTCCACTTT. The chain joins TRBV23-1 to TRBJ1-6, with D maybe TRBD1 (5 bases). TRBV23-1 is an ORF, and what it does is uncertain. The V and J ends lost 9 bases and 7 bases respectively, with 16 bases between them. This CDR3 contains 14 residues.

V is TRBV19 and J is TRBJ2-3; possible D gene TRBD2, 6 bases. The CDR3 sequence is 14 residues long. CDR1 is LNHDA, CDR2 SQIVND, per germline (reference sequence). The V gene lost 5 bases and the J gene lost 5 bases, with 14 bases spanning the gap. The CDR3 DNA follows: TGTGCCAGTAGTGATAGTGGGCGGGGAGATACGCAGTATTTT. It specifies CASSDSGRGDTQYF.

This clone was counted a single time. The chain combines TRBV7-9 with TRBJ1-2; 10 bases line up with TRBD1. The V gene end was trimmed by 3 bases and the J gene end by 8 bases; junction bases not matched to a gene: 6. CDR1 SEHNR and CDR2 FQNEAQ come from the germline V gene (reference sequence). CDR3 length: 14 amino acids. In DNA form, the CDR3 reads TGTGCCAGCAGCTTCGGGACAGGGGTTCGGGGCTACACCTTC. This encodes CASSFGTGVRGYTF.

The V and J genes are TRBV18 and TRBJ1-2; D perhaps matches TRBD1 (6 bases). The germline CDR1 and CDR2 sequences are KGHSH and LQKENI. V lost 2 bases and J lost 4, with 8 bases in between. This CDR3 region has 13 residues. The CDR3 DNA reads TGTGCCAGCTCACCAGGACAGACCTATGGCTACACCTTC. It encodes CASSPGQTYGYTF.

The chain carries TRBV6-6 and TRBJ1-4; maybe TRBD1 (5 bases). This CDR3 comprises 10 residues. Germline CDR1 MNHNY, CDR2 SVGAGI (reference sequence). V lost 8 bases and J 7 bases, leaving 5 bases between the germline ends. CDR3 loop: CASGGEKLFF. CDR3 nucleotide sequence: TGTGCCAGCGGGGGTGAAAAACTGTTTTTT.

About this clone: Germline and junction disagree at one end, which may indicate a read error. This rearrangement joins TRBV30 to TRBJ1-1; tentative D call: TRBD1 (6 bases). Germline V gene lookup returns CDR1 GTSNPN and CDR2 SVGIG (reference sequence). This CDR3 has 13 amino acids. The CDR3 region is CAWSVLREGGASF. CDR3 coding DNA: TGTGCCTGGAGTGTACTGCGGGAAGGGGGAGCTAGCTTT.

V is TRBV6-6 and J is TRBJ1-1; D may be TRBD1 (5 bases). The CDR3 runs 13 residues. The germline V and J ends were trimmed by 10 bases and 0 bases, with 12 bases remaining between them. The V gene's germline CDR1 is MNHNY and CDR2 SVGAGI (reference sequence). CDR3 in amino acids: CATGPGVNTEAFF. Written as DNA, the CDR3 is TGTGCCACGGGGCCCGGGGTGAACACTGAAGCTTTCTTT.

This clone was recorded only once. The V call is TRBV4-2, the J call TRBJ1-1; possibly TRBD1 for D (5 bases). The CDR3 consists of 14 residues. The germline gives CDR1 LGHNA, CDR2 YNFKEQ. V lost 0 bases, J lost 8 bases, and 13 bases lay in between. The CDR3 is CASSQDSGRGEAFF. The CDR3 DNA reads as TGTGCCAGCAGCCAAGATTCGGGGCGGGGGGAAGCTTTCTTT.

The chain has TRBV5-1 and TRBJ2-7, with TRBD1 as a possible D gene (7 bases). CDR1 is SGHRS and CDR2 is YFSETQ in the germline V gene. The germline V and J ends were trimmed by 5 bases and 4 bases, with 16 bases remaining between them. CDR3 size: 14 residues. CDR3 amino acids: CASRVSEGAYEQYF. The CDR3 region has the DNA TGCGCCAGCAGGGTCTCGGAGGGGGCGTACGAGCAGTACTTC.

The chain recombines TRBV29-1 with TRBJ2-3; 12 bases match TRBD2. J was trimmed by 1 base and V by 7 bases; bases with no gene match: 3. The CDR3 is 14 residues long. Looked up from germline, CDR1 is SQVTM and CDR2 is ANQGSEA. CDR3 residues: CSETSGGRTDTQYF. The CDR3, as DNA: TGCAGCGAGACTAGCGGGGGCCGCACAGATACGCAGTATTTT.